A single T cell receptor (beta chain) is shown here with its context. The antigen is not known. The germline V and J ends were trimmed by 2 bases and 1 base, with 7 bases remaining between them. CDR3 length: 13 residues. CDR1 is SGHRS and CDR2 is YFSETQ in the germline V gene. Isolated RNA was reverse transcribed in full, so expressed TCRB transcripts were sequenced. The protocol was immunoSEQ multiplex PCR, while the TCRdb copy is restricted to in-frame clones and leaves out a portion. Of about 700,000 clones in the sample, around an eighth were seen once. The data originate from a study of beta chain features in type 1 diabetes. Study in general: Examined across all samples were around 110 million sorted cells. Overall study results and limits: Researchers report that Type 1 diabetes patients had moderately but significantly shorter TCRB CDR3s across all four CD4+ subsets. Short templates might get an advantage during PCR, and this would be equal in patients and controls.

Markers CD45RO/CCR7/CD25/CD127/CD95/CD27 served to sort CD4+ naive, central memory, regulatory and stem cell-like memory cells. The source material was naive CD4+ T cells from blood. This chain joins TRBV5-1 and TRBJ2-7, with D uncertain. The receptor was isolated from a man between 18 and 29 years old with type 1 diabetes. CDR3 DNA sequence: TGCGCCAGCAGCTTCGACCAATCCTACGAGCAGTACTTC. Protein sequence: CASSFDQSYEQYF. Drawing the rest from reference TRBV5-1 and TRBJ2-7, the complete variable domain is KAGVTQTPRYLIKTRGQQVTLSCSPISGHRSVSWYQQTPGQGLQFLFEYFSETQRNKGNFPGRFSGRQFSNSRSEMNVSTLELGDSALYLCASSFDQSYEQYFGPGTRLTVT.